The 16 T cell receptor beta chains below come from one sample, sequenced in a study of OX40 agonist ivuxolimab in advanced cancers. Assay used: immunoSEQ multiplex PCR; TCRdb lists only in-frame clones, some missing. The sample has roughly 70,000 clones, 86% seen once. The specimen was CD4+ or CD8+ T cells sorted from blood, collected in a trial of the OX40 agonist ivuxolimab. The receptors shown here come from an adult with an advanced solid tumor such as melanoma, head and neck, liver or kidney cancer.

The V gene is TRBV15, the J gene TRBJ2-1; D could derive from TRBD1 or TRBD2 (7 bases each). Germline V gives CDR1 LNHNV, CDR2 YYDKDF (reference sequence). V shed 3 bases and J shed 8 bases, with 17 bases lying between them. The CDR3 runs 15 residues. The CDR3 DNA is TGTGCCACCAGCAGCCAACAGGGAGGGGGCGATGAGCAGTTCTTC. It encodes CATSSQQGGGDEQFF.

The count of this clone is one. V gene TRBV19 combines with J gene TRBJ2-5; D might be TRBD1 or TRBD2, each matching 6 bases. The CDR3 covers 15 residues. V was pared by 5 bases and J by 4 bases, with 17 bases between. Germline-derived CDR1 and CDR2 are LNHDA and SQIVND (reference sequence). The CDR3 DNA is TGTGCCAGTAGTCAAGGGAGGCAGGGGCGAGAGACCCAGTACTTC. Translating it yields CASSQGRQGRETQYF.

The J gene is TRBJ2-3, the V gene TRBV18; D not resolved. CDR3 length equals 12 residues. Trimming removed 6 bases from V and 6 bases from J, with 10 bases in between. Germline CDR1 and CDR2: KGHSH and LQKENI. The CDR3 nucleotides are TGTGCCAGCTCGCCTAGACGGGATACGCAGTATTTT. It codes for CASSPRRDTQYF.

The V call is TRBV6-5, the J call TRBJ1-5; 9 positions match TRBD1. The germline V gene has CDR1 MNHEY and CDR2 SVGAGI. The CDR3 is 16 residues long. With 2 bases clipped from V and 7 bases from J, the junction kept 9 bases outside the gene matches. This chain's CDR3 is CASSYRSGTGHQPQHF. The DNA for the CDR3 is TGTGCCAGCAGTTACAGAAGTGGGACAGGGCACCAGCCCCAGCATTTT.

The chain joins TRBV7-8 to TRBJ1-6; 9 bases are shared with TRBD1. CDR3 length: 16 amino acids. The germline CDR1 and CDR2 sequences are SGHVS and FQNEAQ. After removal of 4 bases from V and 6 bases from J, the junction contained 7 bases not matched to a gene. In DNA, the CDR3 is TGTGCCAGCAGCTCGACAGGGGGACGGGGTAATTCACCCCTCCACTTT. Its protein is CASSSTGGRGNSPLHF.

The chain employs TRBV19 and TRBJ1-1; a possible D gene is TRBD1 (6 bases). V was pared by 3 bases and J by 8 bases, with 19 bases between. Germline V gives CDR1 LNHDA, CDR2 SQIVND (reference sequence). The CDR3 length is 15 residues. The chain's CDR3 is CASSMYRERGMEAFF. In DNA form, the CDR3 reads TGTGCCAGTAGTATGTACAGGGAGCGCGGTATGGAAGCTTTCTTT.

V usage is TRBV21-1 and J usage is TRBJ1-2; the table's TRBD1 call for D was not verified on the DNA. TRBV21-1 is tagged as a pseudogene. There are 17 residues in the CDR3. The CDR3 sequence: CASSKEGQSGGNYGYTF. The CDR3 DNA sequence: TGTGCCAGCAGCAAAGAGGGACAGTCAGGGGGAAACTATGGCTACACCTTC.

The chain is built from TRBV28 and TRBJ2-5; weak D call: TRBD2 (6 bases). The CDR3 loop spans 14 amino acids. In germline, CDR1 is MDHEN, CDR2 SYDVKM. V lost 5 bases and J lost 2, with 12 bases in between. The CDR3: CASSPWTIQETQYF. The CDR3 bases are TGTGCCAGCAGTCCATGGACTATTCAAGAGACCCAGTACTTC.

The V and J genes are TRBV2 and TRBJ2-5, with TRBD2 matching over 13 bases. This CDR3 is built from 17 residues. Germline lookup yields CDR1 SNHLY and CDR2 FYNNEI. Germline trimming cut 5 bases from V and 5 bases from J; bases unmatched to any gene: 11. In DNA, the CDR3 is TGTGCCAGCAGTCCTAGGACTAGCGGGAGTACGGTGGAGACCCAGTACTTC. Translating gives CASSPRTSGSTVETQYF.

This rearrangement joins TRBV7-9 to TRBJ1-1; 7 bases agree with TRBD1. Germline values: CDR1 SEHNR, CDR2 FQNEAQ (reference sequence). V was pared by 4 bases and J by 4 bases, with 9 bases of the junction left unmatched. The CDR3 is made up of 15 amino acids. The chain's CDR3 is CASSSRTGGGTEAFF. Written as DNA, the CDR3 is TGTGCCAGCAGCTCCCGGACAGGAGGGGGCACTGAAGCTTTCTTT.

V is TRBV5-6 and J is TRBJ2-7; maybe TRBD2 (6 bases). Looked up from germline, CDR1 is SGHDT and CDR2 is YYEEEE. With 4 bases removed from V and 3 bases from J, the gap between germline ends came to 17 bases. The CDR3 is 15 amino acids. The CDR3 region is CASSVGGGLFYEQYF. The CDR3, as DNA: TGTGCCAGCAGCGTTGGGGGAGGCCTTTTCTACGAGCAGTACTTC.

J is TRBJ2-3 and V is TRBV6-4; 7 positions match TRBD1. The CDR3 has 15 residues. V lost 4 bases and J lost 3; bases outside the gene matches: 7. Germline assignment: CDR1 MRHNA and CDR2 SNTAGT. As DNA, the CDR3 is TGTGCCAGCAGTGGAACAGGGGTCGGAACAGATACGCAGTATTTT. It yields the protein CASSGTGVGTDTQYF.

The CDR3 loop is CASSETGLGYTF. Here the CDR3 DNA reads TGTGCCAGCAGTGAAACAGGGCTAGGCTACACCTTC. The chain is built from TRBV2 and TRBJ1-2, with D possibly matching TRBD1 (6 bases). Trimming pared 2 bases from V and 8 bases from J, leaving 9 bases between. From germline, CDR1 is SNHLY and CDR2 FYNNEI. This CDR3 is 12 amino acids long.

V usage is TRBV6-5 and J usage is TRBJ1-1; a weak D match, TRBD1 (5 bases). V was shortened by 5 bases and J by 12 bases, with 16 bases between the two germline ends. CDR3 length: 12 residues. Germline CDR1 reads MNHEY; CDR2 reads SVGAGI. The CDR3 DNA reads TGTGCCAGCAGTCCCCGTGCAGGGAGATCTTTCTTT. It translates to CASSPRAGRSFF.

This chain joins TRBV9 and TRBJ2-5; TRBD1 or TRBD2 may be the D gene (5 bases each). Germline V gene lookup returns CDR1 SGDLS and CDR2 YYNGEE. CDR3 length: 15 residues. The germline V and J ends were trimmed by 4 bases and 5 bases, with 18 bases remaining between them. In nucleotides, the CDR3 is TGTGCCAGCAGCTTGAACCCTGGGGGTGGGGAGACCCAGTACTTC. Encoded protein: CASSLNPGGGETQYF. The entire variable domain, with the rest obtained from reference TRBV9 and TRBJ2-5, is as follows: DSGVTQTPKHLITATGQRVTLRCSPRSGDLSVYWYQQSLDQGLQFLIQYYNGEERAKGNILERFSAQQFPDLHSELNLSSLELGDSALYFCASSLNPGGGETQYFGPGTRLLVL.

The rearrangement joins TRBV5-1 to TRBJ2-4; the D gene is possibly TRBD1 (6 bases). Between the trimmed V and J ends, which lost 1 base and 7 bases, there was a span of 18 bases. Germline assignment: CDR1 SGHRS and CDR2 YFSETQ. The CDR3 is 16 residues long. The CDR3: CASSLSPAGAGNIQYF. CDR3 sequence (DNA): TGCGCCAGCAGCTTGAGTCCCGCAGGGGCTGGGAACATTCAGTACTTC. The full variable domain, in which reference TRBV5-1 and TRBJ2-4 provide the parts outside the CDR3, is KAGVTQTPRYLIKTRGQQVTLSCSPISGHRSVSWYQQTPGQGLQFLFEYFSETQRNKGNFPGRFSGRQFSNSRSEMNVSTLELGDSALYLCASSLSPAGAGNIQYFGAGTRLSVL.